Listed below are T cell receptor beta chains from one sample, sequenced in a study of T cells in tuberculosis. Generated by immunoSEQ multiplex PCR, the TCRdb table keeps only in-frame clones and is missing some. The table has 61,000 or so clones, around 81% seen once. The sample comprised CD1b-GMM tetramer-negative cells sorted from PBMCs. These receptors all come from an adult woman with latent tuberculosis. Each CDR3 is given without its conserved first and last residue. Only some rows state a clone size, as once, few, many or a class for expanded clones.

CDR3,V,size,J
ASSLHRGGYGYT,TRBV28,.,TRBJ1-2
ASSRGGSTEAF,TRBV5-1,.,TRBJ1-1
ATSRTGQGAQETQY,TRBV15,.,TRBJ2-5
ASSRGRGDNEKLF,TRBV18,.,TRBJ1-4
ASSSPSGDYSNQPQH,TRBV28,.,TRBJ1-5
ASSIAGETQY,TRBV6-1,.,TRBJ2-5
ASSPSGSEAF,TRBV6-6,.,TRBJ1-1
ASSLTGTGVWGTQY,TRBV7-8,.,TRBJ2-5
ASSPTGQGYGYT,TRBV2,.,TRBJ1-2
ASSLGSGGETQY,TRBV7-9,.,TRBJ2-5
ASSEALAGVGNQPQH,TRBV2,once,TRBJ1-5
ASSSNRGGSYNEQF,TRBV6-5,.,TRBJ2-1
ASSSPDRDGNTIY,TRBV5-1,.,TRBJ1-3
ASSFGLAVSSYNEQF,TRBV7-8,.,TRBJ2-1
ASLRGEEQY,TRBV12-2,few,TRBJ2-7
ASSFTGGAVTEAF,TRBV5-1,.,TRBJ1-1
ASSLVGGDLSGNTIY,TRBV5-1,once,TRBJ1-3
AWKGGNDSPLH,TRBV30,.,TRBJ1-6
ASSQGVLAGGFSLEQY,TRBV11-2,once,TRBJ2-7
ASRLGTALYGYT,TRBV7-2,.,TRBJ1-2
ASSAQQQGYQPQH,TRBV28,.,TRBJ1-5
AISERQGGSPLH,TRBV10-3,.,TRBJ1-6
ARSPAGTSGPDTQY,TRBV5-3,.,TRBJ2-3
ASSQVAGGDYEQY,TRBV4-1,.,TRBJ2-7
ASSQDRVAGFLTDTQY,TRBV4-3,.,TRBJ2-3
ASSEVVPLYEQY,TRBV6-1,.,TRBJ2-7